The entry below describes one T cell receptor beta chain. Generated by immunoSEQ multiplex PCR, the TCRdb table keeps only in-frame clones and is missing some. The sample lists over 100,000 clones; roughly 90% were seen once. The V gene lost 2 bases and the J gene lost 5 bases, with 19 bases spanning the gap. CDR3 length: 16 residues. CDR1 and CDR2 (germline): SQVTM, ANQGSEA. These data come from a study of control samples from healthy donors and cancer patients. The material sequenced was blood. This chain joins TRBV29-1 and TRBJ2-1; D possibly corresponds to TRBD2 (7 bases). This TCR derives from a man between 35 and 55 years old in good health. CDR3: CSVEMAGALRDNEQFF. DNA of the CDR3: TGCAGCGTTGAAATGGCGGGGGCCCTACGAGACAATGAGCAGTTCTTC.